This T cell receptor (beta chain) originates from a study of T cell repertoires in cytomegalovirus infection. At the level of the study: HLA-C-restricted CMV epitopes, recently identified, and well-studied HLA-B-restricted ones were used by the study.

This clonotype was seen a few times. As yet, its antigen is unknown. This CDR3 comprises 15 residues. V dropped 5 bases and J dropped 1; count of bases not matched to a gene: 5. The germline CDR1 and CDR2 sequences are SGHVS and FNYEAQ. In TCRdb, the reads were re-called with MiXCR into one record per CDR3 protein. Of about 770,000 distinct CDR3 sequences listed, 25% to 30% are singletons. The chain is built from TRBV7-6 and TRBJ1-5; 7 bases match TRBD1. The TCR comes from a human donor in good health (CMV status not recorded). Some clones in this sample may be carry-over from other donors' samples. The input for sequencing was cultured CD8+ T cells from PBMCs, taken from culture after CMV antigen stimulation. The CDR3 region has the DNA TGTGCCAGCAGCATGGGACAGACAAGCAATCAGCCCCAGCATTTT. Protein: CASSMGQTSNQPQHF.